The source of this T cell receptor beta chain is a study of blood T cell repertoires in COVID-19. Across the whole study: Spain, Italy and the United States supplied samples that represented acute and convalescent COVID-19. T cells, B-cell-depleted T cells, or PBMCs provided the cDNA or gDNA that served as material.

Authors' analysis steps: The assay estimated nucleated cells by amplifying reference gene primers. Data came from immunoSEQ multiplex PCR; TCRdb stores just in-frame clones and leaves some out. V, J and clone size are taken as reported in that table, and D and trimming were inferred from the DNA itself. The table lists roughly 120,000 clones, over 75% of them singletons, with 15% to 20% in the top ten. Germline CDR1 reads LNHDA; CDR2 reads SQIVND (reference sequence). This CDR3 spans 14 amino acids. V was clipped by 6 bases and J by 4 bases, with 13 bases between them. V gene TRBV19 combines with J gene TRBJ1-5, with a tentative D call TRBD1 (6 bases). Sequenced: peripheral blood. This clonotype was sampled from a woman aged 80 or older with active or convalescent COVID-19. The CDR3 DNA reads TGTGCCAGTAGGGACGACAGGAGAAATCAGCCCCAGCATTTT. Translation gives CASRDDRRNQPQHF.